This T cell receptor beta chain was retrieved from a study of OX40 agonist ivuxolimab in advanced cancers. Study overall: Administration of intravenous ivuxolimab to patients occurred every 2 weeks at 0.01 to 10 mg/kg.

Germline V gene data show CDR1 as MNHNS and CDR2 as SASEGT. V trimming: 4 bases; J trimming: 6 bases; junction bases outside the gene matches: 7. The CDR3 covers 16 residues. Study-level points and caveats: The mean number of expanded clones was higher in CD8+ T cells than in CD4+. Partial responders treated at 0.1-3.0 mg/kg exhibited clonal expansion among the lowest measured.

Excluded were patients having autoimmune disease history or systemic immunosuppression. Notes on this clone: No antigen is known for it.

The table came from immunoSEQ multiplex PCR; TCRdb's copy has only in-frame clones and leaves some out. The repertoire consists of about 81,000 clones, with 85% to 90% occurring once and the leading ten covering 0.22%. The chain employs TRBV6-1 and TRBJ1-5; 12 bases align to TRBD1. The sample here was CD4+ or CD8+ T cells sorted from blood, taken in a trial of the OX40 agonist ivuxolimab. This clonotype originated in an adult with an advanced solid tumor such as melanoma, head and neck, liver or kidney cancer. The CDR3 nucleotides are TGTGCCAGCAGTGTAGGGACAGGGGGCGTACCTCAGCCCCAGCATTTT. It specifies CASSVGTGGVPQPQHF.